Presented here are 30 T cell receptor beta chains from one specimen sequenced in a study of cytomegalovirus exposure and HLA in healthy donors. The PCR used 60 Vbeta and 13 Jbeta primers. Produced via immunoSEQ multiplex PCR; TCRdb's table is partial and in-frame only. The table includes about 160,000 clones, around 80% detected once. The sequenced material came from PBMCs. Receptor source: a human donor in good health.

The chain links TRBV4-1 to TRBJ2-1, with TRBD2 matching over 8 bases. The trim removed 1 base at V and 8 bases at J, leaving 13 bases unmatched. The CDR3 totals 17 residues. Looked up from germline, CDR1 is MGHRA and CDR2 is YSYEKL. DNA for the CDR3: TGCGCCAGCAGCCAAGGGGCGGGGGGCTTCCCTGTGGATGAGCAGTTCTTC. Its translation is CASSQGAGGFPVDEQFF.

This clone was seen a handful of times. The V and J genes are TRBV7-2 and TRBJ1-1; the D gene is possibly TRBD1 (5 bases). Germline-derived CDR1 and CDR2 are SGHTA and FQGNSA. The V end was cut by 5 bases, the J end by 7 bases, with 14 bases between. The CDR3 is 13 amino acids. CDR3 DNA sequence: TGTGCCAGCAGCCCACCCGGCGGGGGTGAAGCTTTCTTT. This codes for CASSPPGGGEAFF.

This sequence joins TRBV4-3 and TRBJ2-7; TRBD1 aligns across 7 bases. This CDR3 is 15 amino acids long. V shed 1 base, J shed 4 bases, and the junction held 7 bases outside the gene matches. From germline, CDR1 is LGHNA and CDR2 YSLEER. CDR3 sequence: CASSQGRQGIYEQYF. The CDR3 bases are TGCGCCAGCAGCCAAGGCCGACAGGGAATTTACGAGCAGTACTTC.

V usage is TRBV5-4 and J usage is TRBJ2-7; TRBD2 agrees at 7 bases. The junction had 8 bases not matched to a gene; V was cut back by 2 bases and J by 3 bases. Germline lookup yields CDR1 SGHNT and CDR2 YYREEE (reference sequence). The CDR3 runs to 15 residues. The CDR3 sequence: CASSFGPAGIYEQYF. DNA of the CDR3: TGTGCCAGCAGCTTTGGGCCAGCGGGGATCTACGAGCAGTACTTC.

This clone was seen a handful of times. This chain joins TRBV12-2 and TRBJ1-1; the table assigns TRBD1, which was not confirmed against the DNA. TRBV12-2 has pseudogene status. The CDR3 consists of 16 residues. Here the CDR3 DNA reads TGTGCAAGTCGCTTAGCGAAACAGGGTAGGCACACTGAAGCTTTCTTT. Amino acid sequence: CASRLAKQGRHTEAFF.

The chain joins TRBV27 to TRBJ1-2; D not resolved. The germline V gene encodes CDR1 MNHEY and CDR2 SMNVEV (reference sequence). The length of the CDR3 is 15 residues. Trimming pared 4 bases from V and 4 bases from J, leaving 16 bases between. CDR3 in amino acids: CASSSRQAQTYGYTF. The CDR3 nucleotides read TGTGCCAGCAGTTCACGACAAGCTCAAACCTATGGCTACACCTTC.

The chain is built from TRBV4-2 and TRBJ2-2; perhaps TRBD1 as D (7 bases). The germline CDR1 and CDR2 sequences are LGHNA and YNFKEQ. CDR3 length: 15 residues. With 0 bases removed from V and 5 bases from J, the gap between germline ends came to 10 bases. In DNA, the CDR3 is TGTGCCAGCAGCCAAGATCAGGGGGGAACCGGGGAGCTGTTTTTT. Its translation is CASSQDQGGTGELFF.

The chain links TRBV6-5 to TRBJ2-7, with D hard to call. Trimming removed 4 bases from V and 1 base from J, with 8 bases in between. The CDR3 has 13 amino acids. Germline CDR1 and CDR2: MNHEY and SVGAGI. In DNA form, the CDR3 reads TGTGCCAGCAGTTTACACCGATCCTACGAGCAGTACTTC. It specifies CASSLHRSYEQYF.

The V call is TRBV4-3, the J call TRBJ2-7; D is ambiguous. The CDR3 totals 15 residues. CDR1 LGHNA and CDR2 YSLEER come from the germline V gene. V gave up 0 bases and J gave up 6 bases, with 15 bases separating them. CDR3 amino acids: CASSQDLTPALEQYF. The CDR3 nucleotides are TGCGCCAGCAGCCAAGATCTGACACCCGCCCTCGAGCAGTACTTC.

The chain is built from TRBV6-5 and TRBJ2-1; 8 positions match TRBD2. The CDR3 sequence is 15 residues long. The trim removed 4 bases at V and 7 bases at J, leaving 9 bases unmatched. The germline gives CDR1 MNHEY, CDR2 SVGAGI. The CDR3 DNA reads as TGTGCCAGCAGTTCCCGGGGGGGCATCAGGAATGAGCAGTTCTTC. This encodes CASSSRGGIRNEQFF.

This clone was recorded once. The J gene is TRBJ1-5, the V gene TRBV6-1; D not certain. The V gene's germline CDR1 is MNHNS and CDR2 SASEGT. The CDR3 is made up of 14 amino acids. V was cut by 0 bases and J by 6 bases, with 9 bases left in between. In nucleotides, the CDR3 is TGTGCCAGCAGTGAAGCAGTCGCAGGTCAGCCCCAGCATTTT. Translation gives CASSEAVAGQPQHF.

This chain links TRBV7-2 with TRBJ2-2; 12 positions agree with TRBD2. CDR1 is SGHTA and CDR2 is FQGNSA in the germline V gene. The CDR3 consists of 14 residues. The J segment lost 6 bases and the V segment lost 4 bases, leaving 0 bases of the junction unmatched. The CDR3 spells CASSSSGGAGELFF. The CDR3 nucleotides read TGTGCCAGCAGCTCTAGCGGGGGGGCCGGGGAGCTGTTTTTT.

This sequence joins TRBV7-9 and TRBJ2-3, with D perhaps TRBD2 (5 bases). The CDR3 loop spans 14 amino acids. Germline-derived CDR1 and CDR2 are SEHNR and FQNEAQ (reference sequence). Trimming took off 0 bases at V and 7 bases at J, with 11 bases between the two ends. The DNA for the CDR3 is TGTGCCAGCAGCTTAGCTTCCGGGGAACATACGCAGTATTTT. Its protein is CASSLASGEHTQYF.

For the CDR3, the DNA is TGCGCCAGCAGCCTTCTCGGTGCGGCTAGCACAGATACGCAGTATTTT. The encoded protein is CASSLLGAASTDTQYF. The V and J genes are TRBV5-1 and TRBJ2-3; D gene ambiguous. Germline CDR1 SGHRS, CDR2 YFSETQ. The CDR3 spans 16 residues. Trimming removed 4 bases at V and 0 bases at J, with 15 bases between.

The chain carries TRBV7-2 and TRBJ2-7, with 7 bases aligning to TRBD1. The CDR3 covers 15 residues. V gave up 3 bases and J gave up 0 bases; unmatched junction bases: 5. In germline, CDR1 is SGHTA, CDR2 FQGNSA. CDR3 sequence: CASSFGPGGSYEQYF. CDR3 DNA sequence: TGTGCCAGCAGCTTTGGGCCAGGGGGCTCCTACGAGCAGTACTTC. Filled out from reference TRBV7-2 and TRBJ2-7, the complete variable domain reads GAGVSQSPSNKVTEKGKDVELRCDPISGHTALYWYRQSLGQGLEFLIYFQGNSAPDKSGLPSDRFSAERTGGSVSTLTIQRTQQEDSAVYLCASSFGPGGSYEQYFGPGTRLTVT.

The chain employs TRBV28 and TRBJ1-4; D is unclear. The germline V gene has CDR1 MDHEN and CDR2 SYDVKM. The CDR3 is 15 residues long. V shed 3 bases and J shed 7 bases, with 15 bases lying between them. DNA for the CDR3: TGTGCCAGCAGTTTTTCTGACGGGAGACCTGAAAAACTGTTTTTT. It translates to CASSFSDGRPEKLFF.

The chain combines TRBV2 with TRBJ2-1; 9 bases are a match to TRBD2. Germline CDR1 and CDR2: SNHLY and FYNNEI. After removal of 6 bases from V and 7 bases from J, the junction contained 10 bases not matched to a gene. CDR3 length: 15 residues. The CDR3 protein is CASSDERGAQNEQFF. CDR3 nucleotide sequence: TGTGCCAGCAGCGACGAGCGGGGGGCCCAGAATGAGCAGTTCTTC.

J is TRBJ2-1 and V is TRBV2; D gene unclear. Deletions cut 1 base from V and 3 bases from J, with 7 bases between. Germline V lookup: CDR1 SNHLY, CDR2 FYNNEI. CDR3 length: 14 amino acids. Here the CDR3 reads CASSEEHDYNEQFF. In DNA, the CDR3 is TGTGCCAGCAGTGAAGAACACGACTACAATGAGCAGTTCTTC. Full variable domain (remainder filled in from reference TRBV2 and TRBJ2-1): EPEVTQTPSHQVTQMGQEVILRCVPISNHLYFYWYRQILGQKVEFLVSFYNNEISEKSEIFDDQFSVERPDGSNFTLKIRSTKLEDSAMYFCASSEEHDYNEQFFGPGTRLTVL.

V usage is TRBV6-1 and J usage is TRBJ2-7, with D unresolved. Germline V lookup: CDR1 MNHNS, CDR2 SASEGT. The CDR3 totals 12 residues. V was cut by 5 bases and J by 10 bases, with 15 bases left in between. In nucleotides, the CDR3 is TGTGCCAGCAGTAATACAGCTGTCGGTCAGTACTTC. Translation gives CASSNTAVGQYF.

The chain employs TRBV4-3 and TRBJ1-1; a possible D gene is TRBD1 (5 bases). V was trimmed by 0 bases and J by 4 bases, leaving 9 bases between them. This CDR3 region has 14 residues. CDR1 LGHNA and CDR2 YSLEER come from the germline V gene. In DNA, the CDR3 is TGCGCCAGCAGCCAAGAACCCGGGGGCACTGAAGCTTTCTTT. Its protein product is CASSQEPGGTEAFF.

This clone was counted a few times. The chain carries TRBV7-2 and TRBJ2-7, with a tentative D call TRBD1 (6 bases). The germline gives CDR1 SGHTA, CDR2 FQGNSA. The CDR3 is made up of 15 amino acids. V shed 3 bases and J shed 0 bases, with 12 bases lying between them. CDR3 nucleotide sequence: TGTGCCAGCAGCTTTTCCAGGGGTGTCTCCTACGAGCAGTACTTC. It specifies CASSFSRGVSYEQYF.

A single count supports this clone. This chain uses TRBV9 with TRBJ2-3; TRBD2 matches at 11 bases. The germline V gene encodes CDR1 SGDLS and CDR2 YYNGEE. The CDR3 has 16 amino acids. V was clipped by 0 bases and J by 4 bases; unmatched bases: 4. CDR3 protein: CASSVAQGLAADTQYF. The CDR3 coding sequence is TGTGCCAGCAGCGTAGCTCAGGGACTAGCGGCAGATACGCAGTATTTT. The full variable domain, its missing parts supplied by reference TRBV9 and TRBJ2-3, is DSGVTQTPKHLITATGQRVTLRCSPRSGDLSVYWYQQSLDQGLQFLIQYYNGEERAKGNILERFSAQQFPDLHSELNLSSLELGDSALYFCASSVAQGLAADTQYFGPGTRLTVL.

V gene TRBV6-6 combines with J gene TRBJ1-1; tentatively, D is TRBD1 (5 bases). This CDR3 contains 13 residues. The V and J ends lost 0 bases and 6 bases respectively, with 8 bases between them. The germline V gene encodes CDR1 MNHNY and CDR2 SVGAGI (reference sequence). CDR3 sequence: CASSYSIGAEAFF. In DNA, the CDR3 is TGTGCCAGCAGTTACTCGATAGGGGCTGAAGCTTTCTTT.

With regard to this clone: Other DNA sequences in this sample translate to the same CDR3. This rearrangement joins TRBV18 to TRBJ1-1; D might be TRBD1 (5 bases). The CDR3 extends over 14 amino acids. Trimming left V 4 bases short and J 4 bases short, with 13 bases between. Germline V gives CDR1 KGHSH, CDR2 LQKENI. CDR3: CASSLGGVGTEAFF. DNA of the CDR3: TGTGCCAGCTCACTAGGAGGGGTAGGCACTGAAGCTTTCTTT.

The chain employs TRBV10-2 and TRBJ2-5, with 14 bases lining up with TRBD2. Germline lookup yields CDR1 WSHSY and CDR2 SAAADI. The CDR3 has 19 residues. V lost 2 bases, J lost 5 bases, and 13 bases stayed unmatched. The CDR3 here is CASSEAPGLAGAPAETQYF. CDR3 bases: TGCGCCAGCAGTGAGGCGCCGGGACTAGCGGGGGCACCCGCGGAGACCCAGTACTTC.

The rearrangement uses TRBV6-1 and TRBJ1-5, with D perhaps matching TRBD1 (6 bases). The germline CDR1 and CDR2 sequences are MNHNS and SASEGT. V lost 7 bases and J lost 11, with 12 bases in between. The CDR3 has 11 residues. Here the CDR3 DNA reads TGTGCCAGCACCACAGGGTGGACCCAGCATTTT. It translates to CASTTGWTQHF.

The rearrangement joins TRBV27 to TRBJ2-7; D is uncertain. Trimming cost V 2 bases and J 0 bases, with 14 bases left between them. This CDR3 has 16 amino acids. Germline assignment: CDR1 MNHEY and CDR2 SMNVEV (reference sequence). CDR3 DNA sequence: TGTGCCAGCAGTTTACTTCAACCCCGGAGCTCCTACGAGCAGTACTTC. Its protein product is CASSLLQPRSSYEQYF.

V usage is TRBV7-9 and J usage is TRBJ1-2; D is ambiguous. V lost 1 base, J lost 4 bases, and 13 bases lay in between. CDR1 is SEHNR, CDR2 FQNEAQ, per germline (reference sequence). There are 15 residues in the CDR3. The CDR3 DNA follows: TGTGCCAGCAGCTTAGTAGGTGCGGGATTCTATGGCTACACCTTC. Protein product: CASSLVGAGFYGYTF. Variable domain in full (rest from reference TRBV7-9 and TRBJ1-2): DTGVSQNPRHKITKRGQNVTFRCDPISEHNRLYWYRQTLGQGPEFLTYFQNEAQLEKSRLLSDRFSAERPKGSFSTLEIQRTEQGDSAMYLCASSLVGAGFYGYTFGSGTRLTVV.

This sequence joins TRBV5-6 and TRBJ1-1; D not certain. Trimming pared 5 bases from V and 0 bases from J, leaving 17 bases between. Germline V lookup: CDR1 SGHDT, CDR2 YYEEEE. The CDR3 totals 16 residues. The CDR3 loop is CASRRAGGSVNTEAFF. The DNA for the CDR3 is TGTGCCAGCAGACGTGCGGGAGGCTCCGTGAACACTGAAGCTTTCTTT.

The DNA of the CDR3 is TGTGCCAGCAGTGAAACCCGGACAGACTATGGCTACACCTTC. Residues: CASSETRTDYGYTF. The chain has TRBV2 and TRBJ1-2; possible D gene TRBD1, 6 bases. This CDR3 region has 14 residues. CDR1 is SNHLY and CDR2 is FYNNEI in the germline V gene. V was shortened by 2 bases and J by 3 bases, with 10 bases between the two germline ends.